This paragraph covers one T cell receptor beta chain sequence. Some clones are missing from TCRdb's copy, which holds only in-frame ones; the method was immunoSEQ multiplex PCR. The sample consists of some 14,000 clones, roughly 90% of them appearing once. These data are taken from a study of blood T cell dynamics during melanoma immunotherapy. V lost 5 bases and J lost 5; bases outside the gene matches: 10. This CDR3 has 17 amino acids. In germline, CDR1 is SGHVS, CDR2 FQNEAQ. Time point of the sample: week 3, after first cycle of checkpoint inhibitor. Blood was drawn before treatment and at week 3 after checkpoint blockade. No patient had earlier systemic cancer treatment, concurrent immunosuppressants, or another active cancer.

The sequence derives from a human donor with melanoma. The sample consisted of blood, taken from a patient treated with checkpoint blockade. This rearrangement joins TRBV7-8 to TRBJ2-5; 14 positions match TRBD2. This chain's CDR3 is CASSPPTSGRAKETQYF. CDR3 DNA: TGTGCCAGCAGCCCACCGACTAGCGGGAGGGCGAAGGAGACCCAGTACTTC.